This T cell receptor beta chain was sequenced in a study of cytomegalovirus exposure and HLA in healthy donors. In the PCR, 60 Vbeta and 13 Jbeta primers were used. Authors' analysis steps: It was a later analysis that counted 79 million or so unique TCR beta chains, of which 8.5 million to 12 million were shared. Using immunoSEQ multiplex PCR, the repertoire was profiled, and TCRdb retains in-frame clones only, with some absent. V and J calls and clone size are those listed in that table; D and trimming were worked out from the DNA. The sample records around 130,000 clones, around 80% being singletons. The trim removed 4 bases at V and 6 bases at J, leaving 6 bases unmatched. The CDR3 has 14 amino acids. The germline gives CDR1 LNHDA, CDR2 SQIVND (reference sequence).

V gene TRBV19 combines with J gene TRBJ2-7; 10 nucleotides agree with TRBD1. Sequencing was done on a sample of PBMCs. This sequence was found in a woman between 40 and 50 years old in good health and CMV-seronegative. CDR3 region: CASSTGQGRVEQYF. Here the CDR3 DNA reads TGTGCCAGTAGTACGGGACAGGGGAGGGTCGAGCAGTACTTC.